Presented here are 28 T cell receptor beta chains from one specimen sequenced in a study of cytomegalovirus exposure and HLA in healthy donors. The PCR was carried out with 60 Vbeta primers and 13 Jbeta primers. Generated by immunoSEQ multiplex PCR, the TCRdb table keeps only in-frame clones and is missing some. The sample holds some 150,000 clones, roughly 79% seen once. The sample consisted of PBMCs. The origin of the receptors is a woman between 45 and 60 years old in good health and CMV-seronegative.

This clone was observed a few times. The CDR3 spells CASSYWSSVDTGELFF. The CDR3 DNA reads as TGTGCCAGCAGTTATTGGTCTAGCGTGGACACCGGGGAGCTGTTTTTT. The J gene is TRBJ2-2, the V gene TRBV6-5; maybe TRBD2 (6 bases). Germline V gene lookup returns CDR1 MNHEY and CDR2 SVGAGI. The CDR3 runs to 16 residues. V was shortened by 3 bases and J by 3 bases, with 14 bases between the two germline ends.

This chain joins TRBV19 and TRBJ1-2; TRBD1 is a possible D gene (5 bases). The germline V gene has CDR1 LNHDA and CDR2 SQIVND (reference sequence). Deletions cut 3 bases from V and 8 bases from J, with 13 bases between. The length of the CDR3 is 13 residues. The CDR3 loop reads CASSIGDRSGYTF. The CDR3 nucleotides read TGTGCCAGTAGTATTGGCGACAGAAGCGGCTACACCTTC. Variable domain in full (rest from reference TRBV19 and TRBJ1-2): DGGITQSPKYLFRKEGQNVTLSCEQNLNHDAMYWYRQDPGQGLRLIYYSQIVNDFQKGDIAEGYSVSREKKESFPLTVTSAQKNPTAFYLCASSIGDRSGYTFGSGTRLTVV.

The J gene is TRBJ2-1, the V gene TRBV11-3, with TRBD2 matching over 9 bases. The germline gives CDR1 SGHNT, CDR2 YENEEA. After removal of 4 bases from V and 7 bases from J, the junction contained 11 bases not matched to a gene. The CDR3 spans 16 residues. CDR3 bases: TGTGCCAGCAGCTCGTTTAGCGGGGGCTCTGGAAATGAGCAGTTCTTC. Translated, it gives CASSSFSGGSGNEQFF.

Comments on this clone: One junction end disagrees with the germline gene, perhaps due to a read error. The genes are TRBV27 and TRBJ2-7, with no clear D. The CDR3 is 12 residues long. Germline assignment: CDR1 MNHEY and CDR2 SMNVEV (reference sequence). Here the CDR3 DNA reads TGTGCCAGCAGTTCCACCGGTCGCCACGTTTTCTTC. Translating gives CASSSTGRHVFF.

V usage is TRBV7-9 and J usage is TRBJ2-1, with TRBD2 matching over 12 bases. The V gene end was trimmed by 3 bases and the J gene end by 4 bases; junction bases not matched to a gene: 4. This CDR3 is 16 amino acids long. Germline V lookup: CDR1 SEHNR, CDR2 FQNEAQ (reference sequence). The chain's CDR3 is CASSLTSGGPYNEQFF. The CDR3 DNA reads as TGTGCCAGCAGCTTGACTAGCGGGGGTCCTTACAATGAGCAGTTCTTC.

V is TRBV6-4 and J is TRBJ2-7; TRBD1 might be the D (5 bases). This CDR3 is built from 13 residues. Trimming removed 5 bases from V and 5 bases from J, with 13 bases in between. Germline V CDR1 and CDR2: MRHNA, SNTAGT. The DNA for the CDR3 is TGTGCCAGCAGTTGGACAATTCTCCACGAGCAGTACTTC. Translated: CASSWTILHEQYF.

The chain couples TRBV10-3 to TRBJ2-7; D is undetermined. The CDR3 length is 14 residues. V gave up 3 bases and J gave up 3 bases, with 12 bases separating them. Per the germline V gene, CDR1 is ENHRY and CDR2 is SYGVKD. The DNA for the CDR3 is TGTGCCATCAGTGATGTTTCTAGAAACTACGAGCAGTACTTC. Protein sequence: CAISDVSRNYEQYF.

The gene calls are TRBV4-1 and TRBJ2-1; 13 nucleotides match TRBD2. This CDR3 has 18 residues. J was trimmed by 8 bases and V by 6 bases; bases with no gene match: 16. Per the germline V gene, CDR1 is MGHRA and CDR2 is YSYEKL. This CDR3 reads CASRQLAGGQMSGHEQFF. As DNA, the CDR3 is TGCGCCAGCAGGCAACTAGCGGGGGGGCAAATGTCCGGTCATGAGCAGTTCTTC.

V usage is TRBV19 and J usage is TRBJ1-4; TRBD1 matches 7 bases. J was trimmed by 8 bases and V by 7 bases; bases with no gene match: 13. CDR3 length equals 15 residues. Germline CDR1 is LNHDA and CDR2 is SQIVND (reference sequence). CDR3 bases: TGTGCCAGTATACTAATGACAGGGCGAGGGGAAAAACTGTTTTTT. Amino acids: CASILMTGRGEKLFF.

CDR3 bases: TGTGCCAGCTCACCACTTACGTCGGGAGGGTTGACAGATACGCAGTATTTT. This sequence encodes CASSPLTSGGLTDTQYF. This sequence joins TRBV18 and TRBJ2-3; 8 bases agree with TRBD2. V lost 1 base to trimming and J lost 3 bases; unmatched junction nucleotides: 9. Per germline, CDR1 KGHSH and CDR2 LQKENI. The CDR3 sequence is 17 residues long.

This clone was seen a few times. The V call is TRBV4-2, the J call TRBJ1-1; D not resolved. V dropped 2 bases and J dropped 1 base, with 11 bases sitting between them. The CDR3 length is 15 residues. From germline, CDR1 is LGHNA and CDR2 YNFKEQ. CDR3 sequence (DNA): TGTGCCAGCAGCCAACGGGATGCGGGGAACACTGAAGCTTTCTTT. Translated: CASSQRDAGNTEAFF.

V is TRBV19 and J is TRBJ2-3; 8 bases map to TRBD2. Per the germline V gene, CDR1 is LNHDA and CDR2 is SQIVND (reference sequence). V lost 0 bases to trimming and J lost 5 bases; unmatched junction nucleotides: 10. CDR3 length: 17 residues. In DNA, the CDR3 is TGTGCCAGTAGTATAGAAGGGGCGGGAGGCGGACAAGATACGCAGTATTTT. Translating it yields CASSIEGAGGGQDTQYF.

In this sample, this clone turned up once. This rearrangement joins TRBV29-1 to TRBJ2-2; unclear D gene. This CDR3 contains 13 residues. CDR1 is SQVTM, CDR2 ANQGSEA, per germline. V lost 4 bases and J 0 bases, leaving 6 bases between the germline ends. The CDR3 spells CSVVRPNTGELFF. CDR3 DNA: TGCAGCGTTGTCAGGCCGAACACCGGGGAGCTGTTTTTT.

This clone appeared a single time. The chain has TRBV9 and TRBJ2-7; 10 bases map to TRBD2. The CDR3 sequence is 17 residues long. J gave up 2 bases and V 0 bases, and 8 bases lay outside the gene matches. Germline CDR1 reads SGDLS; CDR2 reads YYNGEE. This CDR3 reads CASSVVVLAGAPYEQYF. The DNA for the CDR3 is TGTGCCAGCAGCGTAGTAGTGCTAGCGGGGGCCCCCTACGAGCAGTACTTC.

The chain joins TRBV9 to TRBJ2-2; no clear D. CDR1 is SGDLS and CDR2 is YYNGEE in the germline V gene. The CDR3 has 15 amino acids. V was clipped by 4 bases and J by 1 base, with 11 bases between them. The CDR3 loop is CASSRPRGNTGELFF. The CDR3, as DNA: TGTGCCAGCAGCCGACCCAGAGGGAACACCGGGGAGCTGTTTTTT.

This clone was detected only a few times. This chain joins TRBV10-1 and TRBJ1-1; D remains ambiguous. CDR1 is WNHNN and CDR2 is SYGVQD in the germline V gene (reference sequence). With 3 bases removed from V and 12 bases from J, the gap between germline ends came to 20 bases. The CDR3 contains 14 residues. This CDR3 is CASSEGSGDRDTFF. CDR3 coding DNA: TGCGCCAGCAGTGAAGGGTCCGGGGATAGGGATACTTTCTTT.

The chain employs TRBV10-3 and TRBJ2-7; weak D call: TRBD2 (6 bases). Germline lookup yields CDR1 ENHRY and CDR2 SYGVKD. The CDR3 totals 15 residues. The V end lost 4 bases, the J end lost 6 bases, and 19 bases lay between the germline ends. The CDR3 is CAISGGDGPPLEQYF. The CDR3 DNA follows: TGTGCCATCAGTGGCGGGGACGGACCCCCCCTCGAGCAGTACTTC.

This chain connects TRBV5-4 to TRBJ2-3; 9 positions agree with TRBD2. V dropped 4 bases and J dropped 0; count of bases not matched to a gene: 3. This CDR3 region has 15 residues. Germline V lookup: CDR1 SGHNT, CDR2 YYREEE (reference sequence). CDR3 sequence: CASSLGLASTDTQYF. For the CDR3, the DNA is TGTGCCAGCAGCCTGGGACTAGCAAGCACAGATACGCAGTATTTT. Complete variable domain (other parts from reference TRBV5-4 and TRBJ2-3): ETGVTQSPTHLIKTRGQQVTLRCSSQSGHNTVSWYQQALGQGPQFIFQYYREEENGRGNFPPRFSGLQFPNYSSELNVNALELDDSALYLCASSLGLASTDTQYFGPGTRLTVL.

The rearrangement uses TRBV28 and TRBJ2-1; the match to TRBD2 covers 15 bases. Germline lookup yields CDR1 MDHEN and CDR2 SYDVKM. The CDR3 is 17 residues long. The ends lost 4 bases at V and 4 bases at J; junction bases unmatched: 5. CDR3 coding DNA: TGTGCCAGCAGTTCTGGGACTAGCGGGAGGCTGTACAATGAGCAGTTCTTC. Its protein is CASSSGTSGRLYNEQFF.

Many counts were recorded for this clone. J is TRBJ1-5 and V is TRBV5-6; 10 nucleotides line up with TRBD1. Trimming at V came to 4 bases and at J to 9 bases, leaving 10 bases not matched to a gene. The CDR3 runs to 15 residues. Germline assignment: CDR1 SGHDT and CDR2 YYEEEE. The CDR3 DNA sequence: TGTGCCAGCAGCCCCACCGGGACAGGGGACGGGCCCCAGCATTTT. Its translation is CASSPTGTGDGPQHF.

The J gene is TRBJ1-1, the V gene TRBV27; no definite D call. CDR3 length: 12 residues. The germline gives CDR1 MNHEY, CDR2 SMNVEV (reference sequence). V lost 5 bases and J 4 bases, leaving 8 bases between the germline ends. In nucleotides, the CDR3 is TGTGCCAGCAGTAGTTACGGCACTGAAGCTTTCTTT. It is translated as CASSSYGTEAFF.

This rearrangement joins TRBV10-3 to TRBJ2-1; 11 bases align to TRBD2. The V and J ends lost 2 bases and 3 bases, in that order; junction bases with no gene match: 9. This CDR3 region has 18 residues. Per the germline V gene, CDR1 is ENHRY and CDR2 is SYGVKD. CDR3 in amino acids: CAISEGYSGGALYNEQFF. CDR3 coding DNA: TGTGCCATCAGTGAGGGTTATAGCGGGGGGGCCCTCTACAATGAGCAGTTCTTC.

The genes are TRBV9 and TRBJ2-3, with D possibly TRBD2 on 7 matching bases. The CDR3 extends over 13 amino acids. CDR1 SGDLS and CDR2 YYNGEE come from the germline V gene. V was shortened by 7 bases and J by 0 bases, with 9 bases between the two germline ends. The CDR3 is CASGGASTDTQYF. The DNA of the CDR3 is TGTGCCAGCGGGGGGGCTAGCACAGATACGCAGTATTTT.

V and J are TRBV6-5 and TRBJ2-1, with D possibly matching TRBD2 (6 bases). There are 12 residues in the CDR3. Trimming cost V 6 bases and J 12 bases, with 15 bases left between them. The V gene's germline CDR1 is MNHEY and CDR2 SVGAGI. The CDR3 region has the DNA TGTGCCAGCAGGCACGGGAGTGGGGCGCAGTTCTTC. Protein: CASRHGSGAQFF.

The DNA for the CDR3 is TGTGCCATCAGAGAGACTCGGGTATTGGAGCAGTTCTTC. It yields the protein CAIRETRVLEQFF. The genes are TRBV10-3 and TRBJ2-1; D is uncertain. CDR3 length: 13 amino acids. Trimming shortened V by 6 bases and J by 10 bases, and 16 bases separated the two germline ends. CDR1 is ENHRY, CDR2 SYGVKD, per germline.

The V gene is TRBV6-5, the J gene TRBJ2-7; 7 positions agree with TRBD1. The CDR3 is 13 amino acids. The V segment lost 1 base and the J segment 4 bases; nucleotides outside the gene matches: 1. Germline V lookup: CDR1 MNHEY, CDR2 SVGAGI. The CDR3: CASSYLTGYEQYF. The CDR3 DNA reads as TGTGCCAGCAGTTACTTGACAGGGTACGAGCAGTACTTC.

The V and J genes are TRBV5-1 and TRBJ2-1; 8 bases fit TRBD1. The CDR3 has 15 amino acids. Trimming removed 5 bases from V and 2 bases from J; junction bases left unmatched: 6. Germline CDR1 SGHRS, CDR2 YFSETQ. CDR3 residues: CASSLQGETYNEQFF. CDR3 DNA sequence: TGCGCCAGCAGTCTACAGGGGGAAACCTACAATGAGCAGTTCTTC.

This chain joins TRBV27 and TRBJ2-7; no reliable D call. Germline CDR1 MNHEY, CDR2 SMNVEV (reference sequence). Trimming stripped 7 bases from V and 0 bases from J, with 13 bases between. The CDR3 loop spans 14 amino acids. The CDR3 reads CASTKSVSSYEQYF. As DNA, the CDR3 is TGTGCCAGCACAAAATCGGTTAGCTCCTACGAGCAGTACTTC.